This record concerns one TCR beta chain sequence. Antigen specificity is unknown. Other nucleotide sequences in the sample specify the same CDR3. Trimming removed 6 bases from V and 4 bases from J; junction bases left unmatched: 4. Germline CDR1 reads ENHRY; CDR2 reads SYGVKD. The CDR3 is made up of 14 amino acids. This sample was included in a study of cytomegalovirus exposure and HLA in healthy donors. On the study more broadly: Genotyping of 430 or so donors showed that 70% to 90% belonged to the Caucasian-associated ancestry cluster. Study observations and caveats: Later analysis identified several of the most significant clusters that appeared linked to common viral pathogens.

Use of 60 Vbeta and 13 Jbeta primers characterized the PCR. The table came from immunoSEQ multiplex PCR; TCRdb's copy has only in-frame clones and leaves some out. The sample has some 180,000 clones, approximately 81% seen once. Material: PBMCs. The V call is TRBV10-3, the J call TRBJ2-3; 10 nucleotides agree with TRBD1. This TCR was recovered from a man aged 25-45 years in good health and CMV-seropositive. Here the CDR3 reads CAIRPGQGSDTQYF. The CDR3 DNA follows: TGTGCCATCAGACCGGGACAGGGGTCAGATACGCAGTATTTT.